One and the same sample provided the 21 T cell receptor beta chains below, sequenced in a study of cytomegalovirus exposure and HLA in healthy donors (dated by TCRdb to about 2017). Libraries were built with the immunoSEQ multiplex PCR assay. For the multiplex PCR, a mixture combining 60 forward primers for TCR Vbeta segments and 13 reverse primers for TCR Jbeta segments was used. TCRdb stores this immuneACCESS table with in-frame sequences only. Part of the clones is absent; in the studies checked, under half of the shortfall reflects unresolved V genes, and no reason is known for the rest. In this sample the table shows 100,000 or so clones, around 71% of which occur a single time. Under 2.5% of the sample goes to the ten largest clones. Sequenced material: PBMCs. The receptor source for this set is a man aged 30-40 years in good health and CMV-seronegative.

The chain links TRBV2 to TRBJ1-6; D ambiguous. The CDR3 loop spans 15 amino acids. The V and J ends lost 4 bases and 0 bases respectively, with 7 bases between them. CDR1 SNHLY and CDR2 FYNNEI come from the germline V gene. CDR3 residues: CASSVTSSYNSPLHF. As DNA, the CDR3 is TGTGCCAGCAGTGTAACGAGCTCCTATAATTCACCCCTCCACTTT.

V and J are TRBV25-1 and TRBJ1-1, with D possibly being TRBD1 (5 bases). Trimming removed 2 bases at V and 1 base at J, with 11 bases between. The CDR3 has 15 residues. Germline-derived CDR1 and CDR2 are MGHDK and SYGVNS. In DNA form, the CDR3 reads TGTGCCAGCAGTGAACGCAGGGCGTGGAACACTGAAGCTTTCTTT. Translation: CASSERRAWNTEAFF. The whole variable domain, filled in from reference TRBV25-1 and TRBJ1-1, reads EADIYQTPRYLVIGTGKKITLECSQTMGHDKMYWYQQDPGMELHLIHYSYGVNSTEKGDLSSESTVSRIRTEHFPLTLESARPSHTSQYLCASSERRAWNTEAFFGQGTRLTVV.

The rearrangement joins TRBV19 to TRBJ2-1; possible D gene TRBD1, 5 bases. The V end lost 5 bases, the J end lost 6 bases, and 17 bases lay between the germline ends. Germline V CDR1 and CDR2: LNHDA, SQIVND (reference sequence). CDR3 length: 15 amino acids. This CDR3 reads CASSWVHLRGNEQFF. The CDR3, as DNA: TGTGCCAGTAGTTGGGTCCACCTTAGGGGCAATGAGCAGTTCTTC.

The chain carries TRBV7-9 and TRBJ1-2; D uncertain. The CDR3 contains 15 residues. Trimming left V 4 bases short and J 3 bases short, with 15 bases between. The germline gives CDR1 SEHNR, CDR2 FQNEAQ (reference sequence). This CDR3 is CASSSRRTDYYGYTF. For the CDR3, the DNA is TGTGCCAGCAGCTCCCGCCGGACTGATTACTATGGCTACACCTTC. The whole variable domain, remainder taken from reference TRBV7-9 and TRBJ1-2, is DTGVSQNPRHKITKRGQNVTFRCDPISEHNRLYWYRQTLGQGPEFLTYFQNEAQLEKSRLLSDRFSAERPKGSFSTLEIQRTEQGDSAMYLCASSSRRTDYYGYTFGSGTRLTVV.

The CDR3 region has the DNA TGTGCCAGCAGTCGCTCGGTGGGGGGGGTGAACATTCAGTACTTC. Translating gives CASSRSVGGVNIQYF. The chain links TRBV27 to TRBJ2-4; TRBD2 agrees at 7 bases. CDR1 is MNHEY and CDR2 is SMNVEV in the germline V gene (reference sequence). J was trimmed by 7 bases and V by 5 bases; bases with no gene match: 11. The CDR3 covers 15 residues.

The V and J genes are TRBV27 and TRBJ1-1, with TRBD1 matching over 9 bases. CDR1 and CDR2 from the germline V gene are MNHEY and SMNVEV (reference sequence). V lost 2 bases, J lost 0 bases, and 10 bases stayed unmatched. This CDR3 has 18 residues. The CDR3 sequence is CASSLLQTGGIMNTEAFF. The CDR3 nucleotides are TGTGCCAGCAGTTTACTCCAGACAGGGGGGATAATGAACACTGAAGCTTTCTTT.

The chain joins TRBV6-5 to TRBJ1-2; weak D call: TRBD1 (6 bases). The V end was cut by 5 bases, the J end by 4 bases, with 11 bases between. Per the germline V gene, CDR1 is MNHEY and CDR2 is SVGAGI. The CDR3 runs to 13 residues. CDR3 in amino acids: CASSPTGVYGYTF. The CDR3 coding sequence is TGTGCCAGCAGTCCGACAGGAGTCTATGGCTACACCTTC.

The chain combines TRBV10-3 with TRBJ1-2; 9 bases align to TRBD1. Germline V gene lookup returns CDR1 ENHRY and CDR2 SYGVKD. The CDR3 runs to 15 residues. V lost 0 bases to trimming and J lost 7 bases; unmatched junction nucleotides: 6. The CDR3 here is CAISESRTGVGGYTF. The CDR3 DNA is TGTGCCATCAGTGAGTCAAGGACAGGGGTTGGTGGCTACACCTTC.

This clone was seen more than once but under ten times. This chain uses TRBV7-6 with TRBJ1-6; D not certain. Between the trimmed V and J ends, which lost 5 bases and 13 bases, there was a span of 15 bases. CDR1 and CDR2 (germline): SGHVS, FNYEAQ. This CDR3 has 13 residues. The CDR3 DNA reads TGTGCCAGCAGCGGAGGGTTGGAGAGCCCCCTCCACTTT. It specifies CASSGGLESPLHF.

This chain links TRBV6-1 with TRBJ1-1; D remains ambiguous. The CDR3 is 12 amino acids. Germline CDR1 is MNHNS and CDR2 is SASEGT. V lost 1 base to trimming and J lost 10 bases, with 10 bases between them. As DNA, the CDR3 is TGTGCCAGCAGTGAAGGGGCCAGGTTAGCTTTCTTT. Its translation is CASSEGARLAFF.

The V and J genes are TRBV28 and TRBJ2-7; tentative D call: TRBD2 (6 bases). Germline CDR1 and CDR2: MDHEN and SYDVKM. V gave up 7 bases and J gave up 2 bases, with 12 bases separating them. This CDR3 region has 13 residues. CDR3 coding DNA: TGTGCCAGCAAGGAGGGGCACCCCTACGAGCAGTACTTC. It encodes CASKEGHPYEQYF.

The chain uses TRBV7-2 and TRBJ2-3; TRBD1 matches 9 bases. The CDR3 consists of 15 residues. V gave up 1 base and J gave up 3 bases; unmatched junction bases: 2. CDR1 is SGHTA, CDR2 FQGNSA, per germline. CDR3 amino acids: CASSLGGQGTDTQYF. In DNA form, the CDR3 reads TGTGCCAGCAGCTTAGGCGGACAGGGGACAGATACGCAGTATTTT.

This clone was seen more than once but under ten times. This chain joins TRBV4-1 and TRBJ1-1; 10 bases are shared with TRBD1. Germline CDR1 reads MGHRA; CDR2 reads YSYEKL. V was clipped by 0 bases and J by 0 bases; unmatched bases: 4. The length of the CDR3 is 17 residues. CDR3 protein: CASSQDPGQGMNTEAFF. The CDR3 coding sequence is TGCGCCAGCAGCCAAGATCCGGGACAGGGGATGAACACTGAAGCTTTCTTT.

The chain links TRBV27 to TRBJ1-5; 9 positions agree with TRBD1. The germline V gene encodes CDR1 MNHEY and CDR2 SMNVEV (reference sequence). V lost 6 bases, J lost 4 bases, and 7 bases stayed unmatched. This CDR3 spans 15 amino acids. CDR3 amino acids: CASRTGTGLNQPQHF. The CDR3 DNA is TGTGCCAGCAGAACCGGGACAGGGCTAAATCAGCCCCAGCATTTT.

The J gene is TRBJ1-2, the V gene TRBV25-1, with 7 nucleotides matching TRBD1. J gave up 3 bases and V 3 bases, and 13 bases lay outside the gene matches. The CDR3 is made up of 17 amino acids. The germline V gene has CDR1 MGHDK and CDR2 SYGVNS. CDR3 in DNA: TGTGCCAGCAGTGACGTGAGGGGGCCTGGAGGAGACTATGGCTACACCTTC. Its protein product is CASSDVRGPGGDYGYTF.

This rearrangement joins TRBV4-1 to TRBJ1-1; 7 positions agree with TRBD1. The length of the CDR3 is 14 residues. Germline CDR1 MGHRA, CDR2 YSYEKL. J gave up 4 bases and V 3 bases, and 5 bases lay outside the gene matches. In nucleotides, the CDR3 is TGCGCCAGCAGCCAGCCCGGGACAGCCACTGAAGCTTTCTTT. It specifies CASSQPGTATEAFF.

This chain's CDR3 is CASSSILAGHSYNEQFF. CDR3 nucleotide sequence: TGTGCCAGCAGCTCAATTCTAGCGGGACACTCCTACAATGAGCAGTTCTTC. This chain links TRBV7-9 with TRBJ2-1; 9 bases line up with TRBD2. J was trimmed by 0 bases and V by 4 bases; bases with no gene match: 7. CDR1 is SEHNR, CDR2 FQNEAQ, per germline (reference sequence). The CDR3 runs to 17 residues.

The rearrangement links TRBV11-1 to TRBJ1-5; tentatively, D is TRBD1 (6 bases). Trimming took 3 bases from V and 4 from J, leaving 16 bases between them. The CDR3 consists of 16 residues. Germline lookup yields CDR1 SGHAT and CDR2 FQDESV (reference sequence). The CDR3 nucleotides are TGTGCCAGCAGCTTGGGGGCCGGGACGGTAAATCAGCCCCAGCATTTT. Its protein is CASSLGAGTVNQPQHF.

This clone was observed a handful of times. This chain connects TRBV9 to TRBJ2-5; 7 positions agree with TRBD1. Germline V gene sequence: CDR1 SGDLS, CDR2 YYNGEE. The ends lost 0 bases at V and 5 bases at J; junction bases unmatched: 7. The CDR3 loop spans 15 amino acids. The CDR3 here is CASSVATGLFETQYF. The CDR3 coding sequence is TGTGCCAGCAGCGTAGCGACAGGGTTGTTCGAGACCCAGTACTTC.

This clone was observed a handful of times. V gene TRBV19 combines with J gene TRBJ1-2; TRBD1 aligns across 7 bases. The CDR3 is 15 amino acids. Losses at the gene ends were 5 bases for V and 3 bases for J; bases not matched to a gene: 9. Germline V gene data show CDR1 as LNHDA and CDR2 as SQIVND (reference sequence). CDR3 nucleotide sequence: TGTGCCAGTAGTCCATGGGGACAGTATCACTATGGCTACACCTTC. Translation: CASSPWGQYHYGYTF.

The V and J genes are TRBV27 and TRBJ2-1; maybe TRBD1 (6 bases). V was clipped by 2 bases and J by 15 bases, with 20 bases between them. CDR1 is MNHEY and CDR2 is SMNVEV in the germline V gene (reference sequence). The CDR3 runs to 14 residues. CDR3 residues: CASSLGVGGSNPFF. The CDR3 DNA is TGTGCCAGCAGTTTAGGAGTAGGGGGATCTAATCCGTTCTTC.